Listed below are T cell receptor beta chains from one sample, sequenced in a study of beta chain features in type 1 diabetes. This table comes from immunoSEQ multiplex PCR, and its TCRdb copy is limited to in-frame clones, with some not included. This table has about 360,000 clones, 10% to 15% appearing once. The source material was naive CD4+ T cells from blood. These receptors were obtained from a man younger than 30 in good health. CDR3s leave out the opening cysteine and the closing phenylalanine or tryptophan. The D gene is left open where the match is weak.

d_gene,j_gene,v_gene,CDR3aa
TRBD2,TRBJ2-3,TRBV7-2,ASSLGPSGRDTQY
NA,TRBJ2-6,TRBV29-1,SVELQDYRANVLT
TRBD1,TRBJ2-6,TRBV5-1,ASSPTPGQNSGANVLT
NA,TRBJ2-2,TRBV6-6,ASSYSQGNTGELF
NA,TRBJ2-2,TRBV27,ASSFRSEVGELF
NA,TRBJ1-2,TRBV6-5,ASSYSIRGGNGYT
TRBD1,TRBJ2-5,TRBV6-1,ATVNTGTVETQY
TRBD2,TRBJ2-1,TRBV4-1,ASSRLAVSYNEQF
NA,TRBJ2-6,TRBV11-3,ASSLTYGSGANVLT
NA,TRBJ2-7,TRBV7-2,ASSPGLVAGIHEQY
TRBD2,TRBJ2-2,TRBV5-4,ASRMTSGGPNTGELF
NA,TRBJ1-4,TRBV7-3,ASSVEFLRNEKLF
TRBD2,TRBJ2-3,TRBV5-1,ASSPGLATDTQY
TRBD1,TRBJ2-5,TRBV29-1,SARTGGATAETQY
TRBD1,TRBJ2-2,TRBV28,ASTTGASTGELF
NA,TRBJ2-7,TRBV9,ASSVGSLREQY
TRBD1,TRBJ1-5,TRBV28,ASLPGQGVLVSNQPQH
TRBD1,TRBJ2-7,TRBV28,ASSFLDRDYEQY
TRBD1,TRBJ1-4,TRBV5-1,ASSPGQGNEKLF
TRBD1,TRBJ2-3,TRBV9,ASSATGAKTDTQY
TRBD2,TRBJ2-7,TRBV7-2,ASSFTSGSYEQY
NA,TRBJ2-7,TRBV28,ASSPALDKYYEQY
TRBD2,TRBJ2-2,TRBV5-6,ASSRTSGSTGELF
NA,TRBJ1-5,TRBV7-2,ASSRQYNQPQH
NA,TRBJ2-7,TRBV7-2,ASSLVARNPYEQY
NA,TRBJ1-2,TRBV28,ASSPSGPHGYT
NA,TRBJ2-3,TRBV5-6,ASSLVEIPDTQY
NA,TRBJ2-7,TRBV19,ASRDTGPYEQY
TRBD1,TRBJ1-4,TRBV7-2,ASSLGQPNEKLF
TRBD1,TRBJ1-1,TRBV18,ASSPPGGTANTEAF
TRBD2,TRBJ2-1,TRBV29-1,SVEDLSGNNNEQF
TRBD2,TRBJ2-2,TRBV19,ASTKTSLNTGELF
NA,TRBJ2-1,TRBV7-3,ASSFRTDPLGNEQF
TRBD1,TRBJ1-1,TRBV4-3,ASSQDYRGDTEAF
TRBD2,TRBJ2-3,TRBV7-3,ASSQPLAGGPDTQY
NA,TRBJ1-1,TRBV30,AWSQVSYPEAF
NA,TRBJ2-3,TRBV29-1,SASDRLSTDTQY
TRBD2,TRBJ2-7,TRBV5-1,ASSLTSGTYEQY
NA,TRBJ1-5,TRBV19,ASSIVTLNQPQH
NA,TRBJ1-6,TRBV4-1,ASSRTGPDSPLH
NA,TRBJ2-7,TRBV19,ASSWGTYYEQY
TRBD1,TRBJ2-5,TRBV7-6,ASSQPGQGAGETQY
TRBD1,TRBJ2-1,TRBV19,ASSSGQGEHNEQF
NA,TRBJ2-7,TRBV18,ASSPPNSQSSYEQY
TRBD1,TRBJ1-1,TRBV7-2,ASSARTGARNTEAF
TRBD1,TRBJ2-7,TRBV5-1,ASSLAPGTGDEQY